This TCR beta chain was captured in a study of T cells in Graves' hyperthyroidism and ophthalmopathy. Ophthalmopathy patients had Clinical Activity Score at least 3, NOSPECS grade at least 4, duration under 3 months. Each diagnosis was grounded in clinical symptoms, serum thyroxine and TRAb, thyroid ultrasound, and orbital computed tomography. The source of the PBMCs was roughly 10 ml of fresh peripheral blood. Study-level results: Most thyroid clonotypes with frequency above 0.001 were detected in blood.

This clonotype was counted a few times. Its specificity is unknown. Researchers took RNA transcripts and amplified the TCR beta CDR3 regions from them. HTBI primers were used for first-round RT-PCR of the TCR CDR3. One entry per CDR3 protein, called by TCRdb with MiXCR from the multiplex PCR reads. This sample has fewer than 750,000 distinct CDR3 sequences, with 14% to 15% found just once. The TCR comes from a woman in her 40s with Graves' ophthalmopathy. The sequencing sample was made of blood.

The CDR3 sequence is CASSQDRVIGGYTF. DNA for the CDR3: TGTGCCAGCAGTCAGGACAGGGTAATTGGTGGCTACACCTTC. The chain employs TRBV6-1 and TRBJ1-2, with 8 bases lining up with TRBD1. CDR3 length: 14 amino acids. Trimming cost V 5 bases and J 7 bases; bases outside gene matches: 9. The germline CDR1 and CDR2 sequences are MNHNS and SASEGT.